This T cell receptor (beta chain) was retrieved from a study of blood T cells in healthy people across ages. CDR3 length equals 13 residues. Germline V CDR1 and CDR2: DFQATT, SNEGSKA (reference sequence). Trimming left V 5 bases short and J 3 bases short, with 12 bases between. It was with a sample-barcoded 5' primer and a J-beta primer mix that a second PCR of about 7 to 12 cycles was run. One entry per CDR3 protein, called by TCRdb with MiXCR from the 5' RACE reads. This repertoire shows some 730,000 distinct CDR3 sequences, about 20% found once; its top ten account for roughly 22%. This clonotype showed up just a few times.

The chain uses TRBV20-1 and TRBJ2-3; tentatively, D is TRBD1 (6 bases). Specimen: blood. The clonotype comes from a man in his 70s in good health. The DNA for the CDR3 is TGCAGTGCTCCTGGACAGCTGACAGATACGCAGTATTTT. Protein: CSAPGQLTDTQYF.